These 12 T cell receptor beta chains were sequenced from one sample in a study of T cells in localized non-small cell lung cancer. The data were produced by immunoSEQ multiplex PCR, yet TCRdb's version contains in-frame clones alone and is incomplete. Of some 11,000 clones listed, 90% are singletons. Sequences were derived from peripheral blood, sampled before any cancer treatment. These receptors were obtained from an older male donor with stage III lung adenocarcinoma.

The chain joins TRBV30 to TRBJ2-7; D call uncertain. V was clipped by 3 bases and J by 4 bases, with 10 bases between them. Germline-derived CDR1 and CDR2 are GTSNPN and SVGIG (reference sequence). The CDR3 contains 12 residues. For the CDR3, the DNA is TGTGCCTGGAGAGTAGCCCAATACGAGCAGTACTTC. Its translation is CAWRVAQYEQYF.

V and J are TRBV19 and TRBJ2-1; D unresolved. This CDR3 is built from 11 residues. V lost 6 bases to trimming and J lost 6 bases, with 6 bases between them. The germline CDR1 and CDR2 sequences are LNHDA and SQIVND (reference sequence). CDR3 in DNA: TGTGCCAGTAGCCCCGGCAATGAGCAGTTCTTC. Protein: CASSPGNEQFF.

This clone showed up just once. The chain links TRBV9 to TRBJ2-3; 11 positions match TRBD1. The CDR3 covers 15 residues. The V gene's germline CDR1 is SGDLS and CDR2 YYNGEE. The V gene end was trimmed by 5 bases and the J gene end by 2 bases; junction bases not matched to a gene: 4. The CDR3 is CASRYGQGATDTQYF. As DNA, the CDR3 is TGTGCCAGCAGGTATGGACAGGGGGCCACAGATACGCAGTATTTT.

J is TRBJ2-5 and V is TRBV9; 8 positions match TRBD1. With the DNA end fitting TRBJ2-7 better, the J assignment may be wrong. Germline assignment: CDR1 SGDLS and CDR2 YYNGEE. The CDR3 extends over 14 amino acids. CDR3 sequence (DNA): TGTGCCAGCAGCCAAGGACAGGGATGGTACGAGCAGTACTTC. The encoded protein is CASSQGQGWYEQYF.

J is TRBJ1-2 and V is TRBV27; 7 bases agree with TRBD1. The CDR3 contains 13 residues. With V trimmed by 5 bases and J by 8 bases, 8 bases remained unmatched. Looked up from germline, CDR1 is MNHEY and CDR2 is SMNVEV (reference sequence). The CDR3 DNA follows: TGTGCCAGCAGTGCAGGGGGGCCAGGGGGCTACACCTTC. Protein: CASSAGGPGGYTF.

The CDR3 spells CASSLVAASTGELFF. CDR3 nucleotides: TGTGCCAGCAGTTTAGTGGCAGCCTCTACCGGGGAGCTGTTTTTT. The V and J genes are TRBV28 and TRBJ2-2; D gene unclear. Trimming pared 2 bases from V and 5 bases from J, leaving 12 bases between. Germline V gives CDR1 MDHEN, CDR2 SYDVKM. The CDR3 length is 15 residues.

This chain uses TRBV5-1 with TRBJ2-2, with 7 bases identical to TRBD1. The CDR3 runs 17 residues. The germline gives CDR1 SGHRS, CDR2 YFSETQ. V shed 4 bases, J shed 0 bases, and the junction held 9 bases outside the gene matches. The CDR3 loop reads CASSKASTGPNTGELFF. In DNA form, the CDR3 reads TGCGCCAGCAGCAAGGCCTCGACAGGGCCGAACACCGGGGAGCTGTTTTTT. The full variable domain, its missing parts supplied by reference TRBV5-1 and TRBJ2-2, is KAGVTQTPRYLIKTRGQQVTLSCSPISGHRSVSWYQQTPGQGLQFLFEYFSETQRNKGNFPGRFSGRQFSNSRSEMNVSTLELGDSALYLCASSKASTGPNTGELFFGEGSRLTVL.

The V call is TRBV19, the J call TRBJ2-2; D assignment may be TRBD1 or TRBD2 (5 bases each). Germline V gives CDR1 LNHDA, CDR2 SQIVND (reference sequence). This CDR3 has 15 amino acids. V was trimmed by 4 bases and J by 0 bases, leaving 9 bases between them. CDR3 bases: TGTGCCAGTAGTACCTTGGGGGCGAACACCGGGGAGCTGTTTTTT. Translated: CASSTLGANTGELFF.

J is TRBJ2-5 and V is TRBV10-1, with D perhaps being TRBD1 or TRBD2 (5 bases each). CDR1 WNHNN and CDR2 SYGVQD come from the germline V gene (reference sequence). The CDR3 spans 14 residues. The germline V and J ends were trimmed by 8 bases and 1 base, with 14 bases remaining between them. CDR3 DNA sequence: TGCGCCAGCCTAAGGCAGGGACGCCAAGAGACCCAGTACTTC. It yields the protein CASLRQGRQETQYF.

The V call is TRBV19, the J call TRBJ2-2; 10 bases agree with TRBD2. The CDR3 has 16 amino acids. V was pared by 4 bases and J by 7 bases, with 9 bases of the junction left unmatched. Per the germline V gene, CDR1 is LNHDA and CDR2 is SQIVND (reference sequence). The CDR3 protein is CASSTSAGGPGGELFF. Here the CDR3 DNA reads TGTGCCAGTAGTACCTCAGCGGGAGGGCCAGGCGGGGAGCTGTTTTTT.

This rearrangement joins TRBV29-1 to TRBJ2-5; D might be TRBD2 (5 bases). The CDR3 covers 13 residues. The V gene lost 6 bases and the J gene lost 4 bases, with 15 bases spanning the gap. Germline CDR1 and CDR2: SQVTM and ANQGSEA. The CDR3 sequence: CSVNTGMTETQYF. For the CDR3, the DNA is TGCAGCGTAAATACCGGGATGACAGAGACCCAGTACTTC.

V gene TRBV18 combines with J gene TRBJ1-5, with D unclear. The length of the CDR3 is 18 residues. CDR1 and CDR2 (germline): KGHSH, LQKENI. V lost 2 bases and J 0 bases, leaving 17 bases between the germline ends. DNA of the CDR3: TGTGCCAGCTCACCATATAAGTCCTCTGGGTATAGCAATCAGCCCCAGCATTTT. Its protein is CASSPYKSSGYSNQPQHF. Complete variable domain (other parts from reference TRBV18 and TRBJ1-5): NAGVMQNPRHLVRRRGQEARLRCSPMKGHSHVYWYRQLPEEGLKFMVYLQKENIIDESGMPKERFSAEFPKEGPSILRIQQVVRGDSAAYFCASSPYKSSGYSNQPQHFGDGTRLSIL.